These 14 T cell receptor beta chains share one sample of origin, sequenced in a study of blood T cells in healthy people across ages. A second PCR, run for about 7 to 11 cycles, used a sample-barcoded 5' primer plus a J-beta primer mix. TCRdb independently ran MiXCR on the 5' RACE reads; one entry per CDR3 protein. In the table there are about 970,000 distinct CDR3 sequences, about 53% of which are singletons. The sequencing input was blood. The source is a woman aged 60-75 years in good health.

The rearrangement links TRBV28 to TRBJ2-5, with 9 positions matching TRBD2. The J call may be incorrect, as the DNA end agrees better with TRBJ2-7. The CDR3 totals 16 residues. Germline V CDR1 and CDR2: MDHEN, SYDVKM. The CDR3 sequence: CASSLFLAGWDYEQYF. In DNA, the CDR3 is TGTGCCAGCAGTTTATTCCTAGCGGGGTGGGATTACGAGCAGTACTTC.

This clonotype was seen more than once but under ten times. The chain uses TRBV29-1 and TRBJ2-2; 7 nucleotides match TRBD1. The CDR3 totals 15 residues. V trimming: 5 bases; J trimming: 4 bases; junction bases outside the gene matches: 10. Germline V CDR1 and CDR2: SQVTM, ANQGSEA. The CDR3 loop is CSVTSTGMGTGELFF. CDR3 in DNA: TGCAGCGTTACATCGACAGGGATGGGCACCGGGGAGCTGTTTTTT.

About this clonotype: One end of the junction is discordant with germline, which a read error may explain. This chain links TRBV15 with TRBJ2-7, with 7 nucleotides matching TRBD1. This CDR3 spans 16 amino acids. Germline values: CDR1 LNHNV, CDR2 YYDKDF (reference sequence). CDR3 DNA: TGTGCCACCAGCCGAGACGGGACAGCGAAAACCTACGAGCAGTACTTC. Amino acid sequence: CATSRDGTAKTYEQYF. The full variable domain, rest sourced from reference TRBV15 and TRBJ2-7, is DAMVIQNPRYQVTQFGKPVTLSCSQTLNHNVMYWYQQKSSQAPKLLFHYYDKDFNNEADTPDNFQSRRPNTSFCFLDIRSPGLGDTAMYLCATSRDGTAKTYEQYFGPGTRLTVT.

This chain joins TRBV7-9 and TRBJ2-4; TRBD2 is a possible D gene (7 bases). Trimming took 0 bases from V and 4 from J, leaving 16 bases between them. The CDR3 has 17 residues. Germline V gene sequence: CDR1 SEHNR, CDR2 FQNEAQ (reference sequence). The CDR3 loop is CASSLAPGEGIKNIQYF. CDR3 coding DNA: TGTGCCAGCAGCTTAGCCCCAGGGGAGGGGATTAAAAACATTCAGTACTTC.

The CDR3 reads CASLKGNIGSNQPQHF. CDR3 sequence (DNA): TGTGCCAGTTTAAAGGGGAATATTGGGAGCAATCAGCCCCAGCATTTT. This sequence joins TRBV6-1 and TRBJ1-5; weak D call: TRBD1 (5 bases). CDR1 MNHNS and CDR2 SASEGT come from the germline V gene. V was trimmed by 9 bases and J by 1 base, leaving 19 bases between them. The CDR3 has 16 amino acids.

The chain links TRBV7-8 to TRBJ2-7; weak D call: TRBD1 (5 bases). Looked up from germline, CDR1 is SGHVS and CDR2 is FQNEAQ. V was clipped by 5 bases and J by 3 bases, with 11 bases between them. This CDR3 contains 13 residues. The CDR3 sequence: CASSPQGRYEQYF. The CDR3 nucleotides are TGTGCCAGCAGCCCCCAGGGCCGCTACGAGCAGTACTTC.

The chain uses TRBV12-3 or TRBV12-4 and TRBJ2-5; 8 nucleotides match TRBD2. V gave up 4 bases and J gave up 5 bases; unmatched junction bases: 6. CDR3 length: 14 residues. In nucleotides, the CDR3 is TGTGCCAGCAGTTCAGGAGCGGGAGTGGAGACCCAGTACTTC. Its protein product is CASSSGAGVETQYF.

The chain carries TRBV6-6 and TRBJ2-7, with TRBD1 matching over 12 bases. V lost 7 bases to trimming and J lost 4 bases; unmatched junction nucleotides: 5. This CDR3 spans 14 amino acids. The germline V gene has CDR1 MNHNY and CDR2 SVGAGI (reference sequence). DNA for the CDR3: TGTGCCAGCAAAGTGGGACAGGGGGCTTACGAGCAGTACTTC. The encoded protein is CASKVGQGAYEQYF.

This clonotype has only a few counts. The rearrangement links TRBV6-5 to TRBJ2-1; a possible D gene is TRBD2 (5 bases). V lost 5 bases, J lost 0 bases, and 11 bases lay in between. Germline values: CDR1 MNHEY, CDR2 SVGAGI. The length of the CDR3 is 15 residues. The CDR3 bases are TGTGCCAGCAGTCCCGGGGATAGCTCCTACAATGAGCAGTTCTTC. This encodes CASSPGDSSYNEQFF.

This chain uses TRBV29-1 with TRBJ1-5, with TRBD1 matching over 10 bases. With V trimmed by 7 bases and J by 2 bases, 2 bases remained unmatched. The CDR3 is 13 amino acids. Per the germline V gene, CDR1 is SQVTM and CDR2 is ANQGSEA. For the CDR3, the DNA is TGCAGCGGGGGACAGGGGCGCAATCAGCCCCAGCATTTT. Translated: CSGGQGRNQPQHF.

The gene calls are TRBV4-2 and TRBJ2-7; 7 bases map to TRBD2. The ends lost 2 bases at V and 5 bases at J; junction bases unmatched: 15. Germline V CDR1 and CDR2: LGHNA, YNFKEQ. This CDR3 is built from 17 residues. This chain's CDR3 is CASSQKTLRAGTHEQYF. For the CDR3, the DNA is TGTGCCAGCAGCCAAAAGACTCTACGAGCGGGAACTCACGAGCAGTACTTC.

A few counts support this clonotype. V gene TRBV4-3 combines with J gene TRBJ2-7; a weak D match, TRBD2 (5 bases). This CDR3 is 17 amino acids long. Germline V gene data show CDR1 as LGHNA and CDR2 as YSLEER. Trimming removed 0 bases at V and 2 bases at J, with 17 bases between. The CDR3 sequence is CASSQDRSGRVPYEQYF. The CDR3 DNA sequence: TGCGCCAGCAGCCAAGATCGGAGCGGTCGGGTCCCCTACGAGCAGTACTTC.

J is TRBJ2-6 and V is TRBV29-1, with a possible D match to TRBD1 (5 bases). CDR1 is SQVTM and CDR2 is ANQGSEA in the germline V gene. V shed 6 bases and J shed 0 bases, with 12 bases lying between them. The CDR3 has 15 residues. The CDR3: CSVRQGSSGANVLTF. CDR3 sequence (DNA): TGCAGCGTACGGCAGGGCAGCTCTGGGGCCAACGTCCTGACTTTC.

The rearrangement uses TRBV20-1 and TRBJ2-7; 8 bases map to TRBD2. V shed 0 bases and J 3 bases; nucleotides not matched to a gene: 7. CDR1 and CDR2 from the germline V gene are DFQATT and SNEGSKA (reference sequence). The length of the CDR3 is 15 residues. CDR3 sequence (DNA): TGCAGTGCTAGAGATTTACTAGCGGACTACTACGAGCAGTACTTC. Translated, it gives CSARDLLADYYEQYF.